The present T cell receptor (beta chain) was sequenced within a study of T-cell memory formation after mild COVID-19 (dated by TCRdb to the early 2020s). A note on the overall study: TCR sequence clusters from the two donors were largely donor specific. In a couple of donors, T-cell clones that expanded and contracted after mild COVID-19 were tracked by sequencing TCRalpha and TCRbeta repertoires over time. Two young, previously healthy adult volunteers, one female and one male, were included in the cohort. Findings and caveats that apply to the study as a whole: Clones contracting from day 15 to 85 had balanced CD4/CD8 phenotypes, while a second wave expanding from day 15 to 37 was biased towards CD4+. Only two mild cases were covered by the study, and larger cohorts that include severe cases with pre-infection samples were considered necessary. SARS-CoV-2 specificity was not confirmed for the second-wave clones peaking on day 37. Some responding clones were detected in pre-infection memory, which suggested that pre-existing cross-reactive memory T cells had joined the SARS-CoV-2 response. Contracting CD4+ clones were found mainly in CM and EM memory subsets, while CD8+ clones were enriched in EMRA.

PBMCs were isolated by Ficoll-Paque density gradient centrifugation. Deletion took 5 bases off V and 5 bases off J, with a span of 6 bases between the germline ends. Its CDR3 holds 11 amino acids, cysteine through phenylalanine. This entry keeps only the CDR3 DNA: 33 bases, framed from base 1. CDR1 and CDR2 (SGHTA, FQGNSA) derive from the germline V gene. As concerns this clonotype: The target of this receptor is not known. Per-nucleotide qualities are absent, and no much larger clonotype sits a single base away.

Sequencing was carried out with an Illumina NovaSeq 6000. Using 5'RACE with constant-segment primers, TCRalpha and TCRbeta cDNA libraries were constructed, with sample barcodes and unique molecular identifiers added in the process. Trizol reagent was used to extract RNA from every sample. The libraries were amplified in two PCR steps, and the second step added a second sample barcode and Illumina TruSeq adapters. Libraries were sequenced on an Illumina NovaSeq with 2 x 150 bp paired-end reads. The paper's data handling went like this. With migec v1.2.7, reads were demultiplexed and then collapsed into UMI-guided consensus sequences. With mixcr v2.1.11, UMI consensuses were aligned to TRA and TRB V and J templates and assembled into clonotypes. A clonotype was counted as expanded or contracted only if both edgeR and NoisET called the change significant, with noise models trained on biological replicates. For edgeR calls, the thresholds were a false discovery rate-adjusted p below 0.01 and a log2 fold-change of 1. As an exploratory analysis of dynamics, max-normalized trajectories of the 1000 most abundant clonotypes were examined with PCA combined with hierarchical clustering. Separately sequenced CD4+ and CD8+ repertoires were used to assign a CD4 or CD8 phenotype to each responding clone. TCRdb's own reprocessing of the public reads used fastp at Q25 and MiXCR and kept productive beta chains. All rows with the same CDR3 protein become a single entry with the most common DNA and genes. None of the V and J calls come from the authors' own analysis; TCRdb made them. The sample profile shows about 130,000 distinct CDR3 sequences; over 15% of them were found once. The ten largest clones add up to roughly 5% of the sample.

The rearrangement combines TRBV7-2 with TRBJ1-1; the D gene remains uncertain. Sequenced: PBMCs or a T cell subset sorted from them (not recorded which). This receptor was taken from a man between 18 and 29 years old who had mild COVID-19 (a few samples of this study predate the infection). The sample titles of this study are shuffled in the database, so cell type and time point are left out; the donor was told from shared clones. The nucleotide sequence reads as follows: TGTGCCAGCAGCCGCCAAACTGAAGCTTTCTTT. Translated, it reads CASSRQTEAFF.